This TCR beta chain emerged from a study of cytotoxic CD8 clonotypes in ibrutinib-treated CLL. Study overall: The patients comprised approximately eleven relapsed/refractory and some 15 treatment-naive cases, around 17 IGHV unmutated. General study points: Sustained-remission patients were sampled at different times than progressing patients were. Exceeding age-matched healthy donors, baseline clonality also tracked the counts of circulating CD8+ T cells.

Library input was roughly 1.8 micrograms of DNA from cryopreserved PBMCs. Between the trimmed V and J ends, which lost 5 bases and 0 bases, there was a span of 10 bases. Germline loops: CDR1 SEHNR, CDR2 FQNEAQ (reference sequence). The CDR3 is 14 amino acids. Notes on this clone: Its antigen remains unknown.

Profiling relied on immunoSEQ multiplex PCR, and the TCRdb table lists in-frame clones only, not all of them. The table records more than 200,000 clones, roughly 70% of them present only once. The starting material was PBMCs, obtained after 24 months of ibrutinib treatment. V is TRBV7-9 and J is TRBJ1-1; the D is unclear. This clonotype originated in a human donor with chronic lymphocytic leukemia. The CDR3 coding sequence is TGTGCCAGCAGCGTACACAGCATGAACACTGAAGCTTTCTTT. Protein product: CASSVHSMNTEAFF. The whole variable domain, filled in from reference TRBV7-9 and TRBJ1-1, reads DTGVSQNPRHKITKRGQNVTFRCDPISEHNRLYWYRQTLGQGPEFLTYFQNEAQLEKSRLLSDRFSAERPKGSFSTLEIQRTEQGDSAMYLCASSVHSMNTEAFFGQGTRLTVV.